The text below deals with one T cell receptor beta chain. No antigen is known for it. The data derive from a study of blood T cells in healthy people across ages. Study-wide points: Without sorted subsets, naive and antigen-experienced compartments could not be conclusively compared.

A second PCR of about 6 to 12 cycles used a sample-barcoded 5' primer and a J-beta primer mix. In TCRdb, the 5' RACE reads were re-called with MiXCR into one record per CDR3 protein. In the table there are some 860,000 distinct CDR3 sequences, approximately 53% of which are singletons. Sequencing was performed on blood. The TCR comes from a man between 40 and 49 years old in good health.

CDR3 nucleotides: TGTGCCAGCAGCTTAGGGGCAGTTGTCGGCAATGAGCAGTTCTTC. Its protein is CASSLGAVVGNEQFF. This chain joins TRBV7-2 and TRBJ2-1; no clear D gene. The CDR3 totals 15 residues. Germline values: CDR1 SGHTA, CDR2 FQGNSA. The ends were cut back, 1 base at V and 6 bases at J, with 13 bases in the middle.